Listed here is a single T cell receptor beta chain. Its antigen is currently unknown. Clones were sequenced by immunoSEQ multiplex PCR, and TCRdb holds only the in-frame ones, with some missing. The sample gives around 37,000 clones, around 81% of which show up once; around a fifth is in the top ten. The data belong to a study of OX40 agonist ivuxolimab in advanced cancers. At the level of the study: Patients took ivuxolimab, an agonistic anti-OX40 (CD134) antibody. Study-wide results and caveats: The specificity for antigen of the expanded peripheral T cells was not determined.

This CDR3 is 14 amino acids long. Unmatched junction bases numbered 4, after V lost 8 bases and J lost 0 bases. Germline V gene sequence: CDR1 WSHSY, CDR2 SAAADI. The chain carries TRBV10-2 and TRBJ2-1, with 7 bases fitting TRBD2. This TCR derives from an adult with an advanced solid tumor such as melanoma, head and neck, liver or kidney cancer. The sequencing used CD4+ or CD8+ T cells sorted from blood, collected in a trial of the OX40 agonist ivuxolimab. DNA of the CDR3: TGCGCCAGCGGGGGGGAGAGCTCCTACAATGAGCAGTTCTTC. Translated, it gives CASGGESSYNEQFF.